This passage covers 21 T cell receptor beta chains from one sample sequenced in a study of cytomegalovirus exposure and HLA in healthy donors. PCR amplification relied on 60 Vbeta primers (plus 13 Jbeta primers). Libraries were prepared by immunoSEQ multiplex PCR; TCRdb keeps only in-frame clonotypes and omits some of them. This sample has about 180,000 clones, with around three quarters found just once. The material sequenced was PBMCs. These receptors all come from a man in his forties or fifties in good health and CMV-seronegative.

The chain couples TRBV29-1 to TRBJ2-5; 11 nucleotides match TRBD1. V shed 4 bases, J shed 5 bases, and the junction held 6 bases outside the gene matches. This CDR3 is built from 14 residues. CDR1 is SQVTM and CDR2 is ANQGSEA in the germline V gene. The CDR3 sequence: CSVAGQGGTETQYF. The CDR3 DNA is TGCAGCGTTGCGGGACAGGGGGGAACTGAGACCCAGTACTTC. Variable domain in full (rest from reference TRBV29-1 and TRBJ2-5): SAVISQKPSRDICQRGTSLTIQCQVDSQVTMMFWYRQQPGQSLTLIATANQGSEATYESGFVIDKFPISRPNLTFSTLTVSNMSPEDSSIYLCSVAGQGGTETQYFGPGTRLLVL.

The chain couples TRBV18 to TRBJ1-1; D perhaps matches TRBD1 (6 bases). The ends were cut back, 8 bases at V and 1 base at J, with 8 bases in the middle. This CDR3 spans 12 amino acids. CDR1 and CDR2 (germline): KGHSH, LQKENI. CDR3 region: CASADRNTEAFF. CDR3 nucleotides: TGTGCCAGCGCGGACAGGAACACTGAAGCTTTCTTT.

This CDR3 reads CASSPGLAGDYEQYF. CDR3 DNA sequence: TGTGCCAGCAGCCCTGGACTAGCGGGTGACTACGAGCAGTACTTC. The chain recombines TRBV7-9 with TRBJ2-7; TRBD2 matches at 11 bases. Trimming removed 5 bases from V and 3 bases from J; junction bases left unmatched: 6. The germline V gene encodes CDR1 SEHNR and CDR2 FQNEAQ (reference sequence). This CDR3 region has 15 residues. The full variable domain, in which reference TRBV7-9 and TRBJ2-7 provide the parts outside the CDR3, is DTGVSQNPRHKITKRGQNVTFRCDPISEHNRLYWYRQTLGQGPEFLTYFQNEAQLEKSRLLSDRFSAERPKGSFSTLEIQRTEQGDSAMYLCASSPGLAGDYEQYFGPGTRLTVT.

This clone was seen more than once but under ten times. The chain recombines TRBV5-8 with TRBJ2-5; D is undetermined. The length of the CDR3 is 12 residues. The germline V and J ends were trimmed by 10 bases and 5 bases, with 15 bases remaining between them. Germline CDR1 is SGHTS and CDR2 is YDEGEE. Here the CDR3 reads CARRTLGETQYF. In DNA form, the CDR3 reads TGTGCCCGGCGAACACTCGGGGAGACCCAGTACTTC.

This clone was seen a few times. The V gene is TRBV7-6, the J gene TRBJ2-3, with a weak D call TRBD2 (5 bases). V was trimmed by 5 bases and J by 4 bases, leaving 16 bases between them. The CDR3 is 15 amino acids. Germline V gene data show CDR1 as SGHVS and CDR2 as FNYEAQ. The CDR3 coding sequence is TGTGCCAGCAGCCCCCGGGGTGATAGCCCAGATACGCAGTATTTT. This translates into CASSPRGDSPDTQYF.

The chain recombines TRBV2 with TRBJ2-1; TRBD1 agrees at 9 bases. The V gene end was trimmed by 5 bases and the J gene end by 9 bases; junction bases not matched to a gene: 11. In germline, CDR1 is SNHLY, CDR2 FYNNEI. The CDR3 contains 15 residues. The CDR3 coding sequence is TGTGCCAGCAGTTCCCGGGACAGGGTGAGGGGTGAGCAGTTCTTC. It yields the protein CASSSRDRVRGEQFF. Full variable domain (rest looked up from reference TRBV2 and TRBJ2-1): EPEVTQTPSHQVTQMGQEVILRCVPISNHLYFYWYRQILGQKVEFLVSFYNNEISEKSEIFDDQFSVERPDGSNFTLKIRSTKLEDSAMYFCASSSRDRVRGEQFFGPGTRLTVL.

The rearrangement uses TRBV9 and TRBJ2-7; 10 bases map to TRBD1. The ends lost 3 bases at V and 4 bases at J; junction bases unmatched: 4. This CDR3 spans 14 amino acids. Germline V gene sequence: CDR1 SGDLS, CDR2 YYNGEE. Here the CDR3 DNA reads TGTGCCAGCAGCGGGGGGACAGGGGAATACGAGCAGTACTTC. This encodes CASSGGTGEYEQYF.

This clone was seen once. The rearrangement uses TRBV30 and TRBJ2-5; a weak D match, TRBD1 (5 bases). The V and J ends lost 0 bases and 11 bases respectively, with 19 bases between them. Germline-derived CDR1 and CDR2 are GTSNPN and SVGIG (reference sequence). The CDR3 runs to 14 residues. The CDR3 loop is CAWSVGQGEGEQYF. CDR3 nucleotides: TGTGCCTGGAGTGTAGGTCAGGGTGAAGGAGAGCAGTACTTC.

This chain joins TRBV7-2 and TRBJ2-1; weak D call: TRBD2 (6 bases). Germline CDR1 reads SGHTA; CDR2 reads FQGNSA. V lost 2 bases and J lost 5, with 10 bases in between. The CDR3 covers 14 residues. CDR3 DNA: TGTGCCAGCAGCTTAATCCCGGGGGACAATGAGCAGTTCTTC. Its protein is CASSLIPGDNEQFF.

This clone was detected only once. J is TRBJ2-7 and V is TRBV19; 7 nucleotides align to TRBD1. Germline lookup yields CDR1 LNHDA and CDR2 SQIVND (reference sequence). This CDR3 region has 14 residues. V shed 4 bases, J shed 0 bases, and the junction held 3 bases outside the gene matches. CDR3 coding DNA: TGTGCCAGTAGTAAAGGGACAGACTCCTACGAGCAGTACTTC. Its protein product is CASSKGTDSYEQYF.

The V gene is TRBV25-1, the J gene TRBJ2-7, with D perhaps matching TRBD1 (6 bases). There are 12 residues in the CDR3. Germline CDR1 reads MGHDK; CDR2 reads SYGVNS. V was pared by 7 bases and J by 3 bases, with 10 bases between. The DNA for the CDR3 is TGTGCCAGCAAGGACAGAATCTACGAGCAGTACTTC. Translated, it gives CASKDRIYEQYF.

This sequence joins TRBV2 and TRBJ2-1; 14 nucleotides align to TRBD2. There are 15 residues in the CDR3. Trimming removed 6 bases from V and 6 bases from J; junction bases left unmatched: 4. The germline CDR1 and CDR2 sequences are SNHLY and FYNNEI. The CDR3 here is CASRSGLAGGNEQFF. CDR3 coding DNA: TGTGCCAGCAGGTCCGGACTAGCGGGGGGCAATGAGCAGTTCTTC.

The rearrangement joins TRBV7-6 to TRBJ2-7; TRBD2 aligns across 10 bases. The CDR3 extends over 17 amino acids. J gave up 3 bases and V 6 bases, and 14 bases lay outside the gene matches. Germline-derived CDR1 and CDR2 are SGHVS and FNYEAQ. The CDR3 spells CASSPEPGLAGDYEQYF. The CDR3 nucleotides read TGTGCCAGCAGTCCAGAGCCGGGGCTAGCGGGGGACTACGAGCAGTACTTC.

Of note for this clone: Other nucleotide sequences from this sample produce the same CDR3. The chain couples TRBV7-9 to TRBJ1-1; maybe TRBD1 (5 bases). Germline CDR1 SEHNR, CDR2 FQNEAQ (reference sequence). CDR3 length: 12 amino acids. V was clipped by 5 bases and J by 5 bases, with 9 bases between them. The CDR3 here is CASSHRGTEAFF. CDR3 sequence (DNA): TGTGCCAGCAGCCACCGGGGGACTGAAGCTTTCTTT. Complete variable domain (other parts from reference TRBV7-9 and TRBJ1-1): DTGVSQNPRHKITKRGQNVTFRCDPISEHNRLYWYRQTLGQGPEFLTYFQNEAQLEKSRLLSDRFSAERPKGSFSTLEIQRTEQGDSAMYLCASSHRGTEAFFGQGTRLTVV.

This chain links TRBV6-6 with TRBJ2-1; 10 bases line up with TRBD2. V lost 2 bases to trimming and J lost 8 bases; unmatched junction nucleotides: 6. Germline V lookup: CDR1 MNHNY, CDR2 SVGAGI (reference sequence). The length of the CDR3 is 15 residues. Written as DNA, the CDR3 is TGTGCCAGCAGTTACGGAGCTAGCGGGAGCGATGAGCAGTTCTTC. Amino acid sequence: CASSYGASGSDEQFF.

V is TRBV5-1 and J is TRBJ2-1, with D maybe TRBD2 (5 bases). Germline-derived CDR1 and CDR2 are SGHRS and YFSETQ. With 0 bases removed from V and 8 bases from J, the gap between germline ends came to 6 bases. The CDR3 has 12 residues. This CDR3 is CASSLGTHEQFF. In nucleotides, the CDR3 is TGCGCCAGCAGCTTGGGGACTCATGAGCAGTTCTTC.

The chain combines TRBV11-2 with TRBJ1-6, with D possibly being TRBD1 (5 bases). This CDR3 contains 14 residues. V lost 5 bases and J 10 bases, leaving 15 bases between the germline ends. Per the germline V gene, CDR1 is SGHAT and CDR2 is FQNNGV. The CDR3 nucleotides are TGTGCCAGCAGCCCCAGGGATGGAACCTCACCCCTCCACTTT. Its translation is CASSPRDGTSPLHF.

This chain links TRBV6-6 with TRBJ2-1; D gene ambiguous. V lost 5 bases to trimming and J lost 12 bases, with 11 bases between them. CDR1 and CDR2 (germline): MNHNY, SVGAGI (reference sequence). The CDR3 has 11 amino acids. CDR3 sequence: CASSPSGTQFF. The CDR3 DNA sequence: TGTGCCAGCAGTCCTTCGGGTACGCAGTTCTTC.

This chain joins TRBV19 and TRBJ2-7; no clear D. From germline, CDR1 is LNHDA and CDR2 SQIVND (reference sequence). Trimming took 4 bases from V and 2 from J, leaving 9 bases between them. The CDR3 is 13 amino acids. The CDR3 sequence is CASSTSFPYEQYF. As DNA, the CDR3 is TGTGCCAGTAGTACTTCCTTTCCCTACGAGCAGTACTTC. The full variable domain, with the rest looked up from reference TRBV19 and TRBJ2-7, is DGGITQSPKYLFRKEGQNVTLSCEQNLNHDAMYWYRQDPGQGLRLIYYSQIVNDFQKGDIAEGYSVSREKKESFPLTVTSAQKNPTAFYLCASSTSFPYEQYFGPGTRLTVT.

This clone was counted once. CDR3 in DNA: TGTGCCAGCAGCTTGGGGGACAGGAACACTGAAGCTTTCTTT. It is translated as CASSLGDRNTEAFF. The chain joins TRBV5-4 to TRBJ1-1; TRBD1 matches 7 bases. The CDR3 loop spans 14 amino acids. Germline CDR1 and CDR2: SGHNT and YYREEE (reference sequence). After removal of 0 bases from V and 1 base from J, the junction contained 0 bases not matched to a gene.

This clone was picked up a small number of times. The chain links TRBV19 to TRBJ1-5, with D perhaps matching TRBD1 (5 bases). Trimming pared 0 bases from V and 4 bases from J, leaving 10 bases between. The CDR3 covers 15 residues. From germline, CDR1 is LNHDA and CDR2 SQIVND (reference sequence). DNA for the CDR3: TGTGCCAGTAGTATAGAAGGGACTGGGAATCAGCCCCAGCATTTT. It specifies CASSIEGTGNQPQHF.